A selection of T cell receptor beta chains follows, all from one sample in a study of T cells in Graves' hyperthyroidism and ophthalmopathy. TCRdb re-called the multiplex PCR reads through MiXCR, storing one row per CDR3 protein. The profile shows a few hundred thousand distinct CDR3 sequences, 15% to 17% of them singletons. Sequencing input: blood. The receptor source for this set is a woman aged 25-40 years with Graves' hyperthyroidism. Each CDR3 is given with its conserved first and last residue. D genes are given only for firm matches. Clone size, where shown, is once, few, many, or a class for clones that have expanded.

clone_size,j_call,d_call,v_call,cdr3_nt,cdr3_aa
many,TRBJ1-2,TRBD1,TRBV7-2,TGTGCCAGCAGCATTACCAGACAGGGGGCGAAGGGCGGCTACACCTTC,CASSITRQGAKGGYTF
many,TRBJ2-1,TRBD2,TRBV28,TGTGCCAGCAGCTCAGCGGGAGACCGCAGCTCCTACAATGAGCAGTTCTTC,CASSSAGDRSSYNEQFF
few,TRBJ2-7,TRBD2,TRBV20-1,TGCAGTGCTAGAAGGTTTGGGACTAGCGGGAGGGATCTCTACGAGCAGTACTTC,CSARRFGTSGRDLYEQYF
many,TRBJ2-1,.,TRBV20-1,TGCAGTGCGGACGATTGGGCGGCGAGCTCCTACAATGAGCAGTTCTTC,CSADDWAASSYNEQFF
.,TRBJ1-2,.,TRBV6-2/TRBV6-3,TGTGCCAGCAGCCCCCCTCCTCGCTCCTATGGCTACACCTTC,CASSPPPRSYGYTF
few,TRBJ2-1,TRBD2,TRBV27,TGTGCCAGCAGTTCACCTGATAGCGGGAGTTTCGATGAGCAGTTCTTC,CASSSPDSGSFDEQFF
few,TRBJ2-1,TRBD2,TRBV24-1,TGTGCCACCAGTGATTTCTCTGGCGGGAGTCCCTACAATGAGCAGTTCTTC,CATSDFSGGSPYNEQFF
many,TRBJ1-2,.,TRBV5-1,TGCGCCAGCAGCACTGGCGCTAACTATGGCTACACCTTC,CASSTGANYGYTF
few,TRBJ2-5,.,TRBV6-1,TGTGCCAGCAGTATGACTAGTCGGGAGACCCAGTACTTC,CASSMTSRETQYF
few,TRBJ2-7,TRBD2,TRBV2,TGTGCCAGTTCTATTAGTAGGCTAGCGGGTACCTACGAGCAGTACTTC,CASSISRLAGTYEQYF
many,TRBJ2-7,.,TRBV11-1,TGTGCCAGCAGCGCTAGGACCTCCCCCTACGAGCAGTACTTC,CASSARTSPYEQYF
many,TRBJ2-7,.,TRBV5-1,TGCGCCAGCAGCGCGGCAGGGTACGAGCAGTACTTC,CASSAAGYEQYF
many,TRBJ2-7,.,TRBV7-9,TGTGCCAGCGGGAGGACAGCCTACGAGCAGTACTTC,CASGRTAYEQYF
.,TRBJ2-7,TRBD2,TRBV15,TGTGCCACCAGCAGAGGACCACTAGCGGGGGCTTTCTACGAGCAGTACTTC,CATSRGPLAGAFYEQYF
many,TRBJ2-3,.,TRBV4-3,TGCGCCAGCAGCCAAGACCTCATGTGGGGGGATAACACAGATACGCAGTATTTT,CASSQDLMWGDNTDTQYF
few,TRBJ2-3,.,TRBV10-3,TGTGCCATCAGTGAGTCTCAGTTAGACCGTAGCACAGATACGCAGTATTTT,CAISESQLDRSTDTQYF
.,TRBJ2-1,.,TRBV7-9,TGTGCCAGCACCCACCCGACGGAGGGGGTCTATGAGCAGTTCTTC,CASTHPTEGVYEQFF
many,TRBJ2-7,TRBD1,TRBV20-1,TGCAGTGCCGGGACAGTCGAACTTTACGGGCAGTACTTC,CSAGTVELYGQYF
.,TRBJ1-5,.,TRBV6-1,TGTGCCAGCAACCCTGGCCCGGGGGCAAGGAATCAGCCCCAGCATTTT,CASNPGPGARNQPQHF
.,TRBJ2-1,.,TRBV6-1,TGTGCCAGCAGTGAAAGACCTCACGTAGCGTTCTTC,CASSERPHVAFF
few,TRBJ2-7,TRBD2,TRBV20-1,TGCAGTGCTAGCGCGGGGGGGTACGAGCAGTACTTC,CSASAGGYEQYF
few,TRBJ1-6,.,TRBV12-3/TRBV12-4,TGTGCCAGCAGTGCTTCGAGACCACCCCTCCACTTT,CASSASRPPLHF
few,TRBJ2-1,TRBD2,TRBV7-3,TGTGCCAGCAGCTTAAGGTGGACTAGCGCGAACAATGAGCAGTTCTTC,CASSLRWTSANNEQFF
many,TRBJ2-1,TRBD1,TRBV7-9,TGTGCCAGCAGCTTGCCGCATGGACAGGGGTCTTACAATGAGCAGTTCTTC,CASSLPHGQGSYNEQFF
many,TRBJ2-7,TRBD2,TRBV6-5,TGTGCCAGCAGTTACGAGGGACTAGCGATCAACGAGCAGTACTTC,CASSYEGLAINEQYF
many,TRBJ1-2,.,TRBV20-1,TGCAGTGCTAGACCCCCGGACGCTGCTAACTATGGCTACACCTTC,CSARPPDAANYGYTF
few,TRBJ1-6,.,TRBV20-1,TGCAGTGCTGTTAGGACTGCCCTCCACTTT,CSAVRTALHF
.,TRBJ2-5,.,TRBV4-3,TGCGCCAGCAGCCCCAGCCCCCGAGCCCAAGAGACCCAGTACTTC,CASSPSPRAQETQYF
many,TRBJ2-1,.,TRBV12-3/TRBV12-4,TGTGCCAGCAGCCAGGGGCAGGGGTATCTCGTTGATGAGCAGTTCTTC,CASSQGQGYLVDEQFF
many,TRBJ1-2,.,TRBV5-6,TGTGCCAGCAGTCTCAGCGGGGCGGACTATGGCTACACCTTC,CASSLSGADYGYTF
.,TRBJ2-7,TRBD1,TRBV12-3/TRBV12-4,TGTGCCAGCAGCCTGACAGGGGGTGCCTACGAGCAGTGCTTC,CASSLTGGAYEQCF
.,TRBJ2-1,TRBD2,TRBV10-3,TGTGCCATCAGCGTACCTGCGGGGGTTGAGCAGTTCTTC,CAISVPAGVEQFF
many,TRBJ1-2,.,TRBV2,TGTGCCAGCAGAGAGGGGCAAGACTATGGCTACACCTTC,CASREGQDYGYTF